A selection of T cell receptor beta chains follows, all from one sample in a study of graft-versus-host responses after intestinal transplantation. Profiling relied on immunoSEQ multiplex PCR, and the TCRdb table lists in-frame clones only, not all of them. Among fewer than 50,000 clones listed, roughly 80% were seen once. These TCRs are of unknown antigen specificity. The material was unstimulated CD4+ T cells sorted from spleen or lymph node cells, obtained before transplant. The origin of the receptors is a human donor who was the organ donor for an intestinal transplant. The CDR3 runs from the conserved cysteine through the conserved F or W. The D gene is left open where the match is weak. Size values are once, few and many counts, or a class for expanded clones, and some rows have none.

clone size,J gene,D gene,V gene,CDR3 length,CDR3 protein,CDR3 DNA
.,TRBJ2-7,.,TRBV7-2,13,CASSTGWFYEQYF,TGTGCCAGCTCAACAGGTTGGTTCTACGAGCAGTACTTC
.,TRBJ1-1,TRBD1,TRBV19,15,CASSNGQGFNSEAFF,TGTGCCAGTAGTAACGGACAGGGTTTCAACTCTGAAGCTTTCTTT
once,TRBJ2-7,.,TRBV29-1,12,CSVSRTHYEQYF,TGCAGCGTCTCTAGGACACACTACGAGCAGTACTTC
.,TRBJ2-2,.,TRBV5-4,12,CASSLLVGELFF,TGTGCCAGCAGCCTACTAGTCGGGGAGCTGTTTTTT
.,TRBJ2-3,TRBD2,TRBV5-4,16,CASSLLDSGRTDTQYF,TGTGCCAGCAGCCTCCTTGATAGCGGGAGAACAGATACGCAGTATTTT
.,TRBJ2-3,.,TRBV18,16,CASSPLTGGGTDTQYF,TGTGCCAGCTCTCCCCTCACAGGGGGGGGCACAGATACGCAGTATTTT
.,TRBJ2-3,.,TRBV5-6,17,CASSLAGLFASTDTQYF,TGTGCCAGCAGCTTGGCTGGCCTTTTCGCGAGCACAGATACGCAGTATTTT
.,TRBJ1-5,.,TRBV7-9,13,CATGHGSNQPQHF,TGTGCCACAGGCCACGGATCAAATCAGCCCCAGCATTTT
.,TRBJ2-7,.,TRBV6-6,11,CASGSSYEQYF,TGTGCCAGCGGCAGTTCCTACGAGCAGTACTTC
.,TRBJ2-7,.,TRBV5-1,11,CASSNSYEQYF,TGCGCCAGCAGCAACTCCTACGAGCAGTACTTC
.,TRBJ2-7,TRBD2,TRBV7-6,17,CASSLAGLAGGSYEQYF,TGTGCCAGCAGCTTAGCCGGGCTAGCGGGAGGTTCCTACGAGCAGTACTTC
few,TRBJ1-5,.,TRBV19,16,CASSWAGPYSNQPQHF,TGTGCCAGTAGTTGGGCAGGGCCCTATAGCAATCAGCCCCAGCATTTT
.,TRBJ1-1,TRBD1,TRBV5-6,15,CASSLLDRVGTEAFF,TGTGCCAGCAGCTTGCTCGACAGGGTCGGCACTGAAGCTTTCTTT
.,TRBJ2-7,.,TRBV19,12,CASRDKSYEQYF,TGTGCCAGTAGGGACAAATCCTACGAGCAGTACTTC
.,TRBJ2-5,.,TRBV25-1,15,CASSEVGAKVGTQYF,TGTGCCAGCAGTGAAGTGGGAGCAAAAGTGGGGACCCAGTACTTC
few,TRBJ2-7,.,TRBV5-1,15,CASSFLGGSSYEQYF,TGCGCCAGCAGCTTTTTAGGGGGGAGCTCCTACGAGCAGTACTTC
once,TRBJ1-2,TRBD1,TRBV27,14,CASSLSGRGDGYTF,TGTGCCAGCAGTTTATCGGGCAGGGGGGATGGCTACACCTTC
.,TRBJ2-1,.,TRBV5-1,15,CASSGRTGPYNEQFF,TGCGCCAGCAGCGGCCGGACTGGTCCTTACAATGAGCAGTTCTTC
.,TRBJ2-7,.,TRBV6-1,12,CASSSKFYEQYF,TGTGCCAGCAGCTCGAAGTTCTACGAGCAGTACTTC
.,TRBJ1-6,.,TRBV19,17,CASSIKGWSSYNSPLHF,TGTGCCAGTAGTATTAAAGGTTGGAGCTCCTATAATTCACCCCTCCACTTT
.,TRBJ2-2,.,TRBV5-1,13,CASSLLSTGELFF,TGCGCCAGCAGCCTTCTAAGCACCGGGGAGCTGTTTTTT
once,TRBJ2-3,TRBD1,TRBV5-1,14,CASSTGTGADTQYF,TGCGCCAGCAGCACCGGGACAGGGGCCGATACGCAGTATTTT
.,TRBJ2-1,TRBD1,TRBV5-1,14,CASAGQGAYNEQFF,TGCGCCAGCGCGGGACAGGGGGCCTACAATGAGCAGTTCTTC
.,TRBJ2-7,.,TRBV27,16,CASSSSSGTGSYEQYF,TGTGCCAGCAGTTCCTCCTCCGGGACTGGCTCCTACGAGCAGTACTTC
.,TRBJ2-7,.,TRBV7-2,16,CASSLRRHSPSYEQYF,TGTGCCAGCAGCTTAAGAAGGCACAGTCCCTCCTACGAGCAGTACTTC
.,TRBJ2-7,TRBD2,TRBV4-1,19,CASSPQSGGPRYSDYEQYF,TGCGCCAGCAGCCCTCAAAGCGGGGGGCCCCGCTACTCAGACTACGAGCAGTACTTC
.,TRBJ2-3,.,TRBV27,13,CASSSAFTDTQYF,TGTGCCAGCAGTTCAGCTTTCACAGATACGCAGTATTTT
.,TRBJ1-2,TRBD1,TRBV19,14,CASSDSQGNYGYTF,TGTGCCAGTAGTGACTCACAGGGGAACTATGGCTACACCTTC
.,TRBJ2-7,TRBD1,TRBV7-8,16,CASSLLDRGFYYEQYF,TGTGCCAGCAGCTTACTGGACAGGGGGTTCTACTACGAGCAGTACTTC
.,TRBJ2-7,.,TRBV15,13,CATSRGRSYEQYF,TGTGCCACCAGCCGGGGGCGATCCTACGAGCAGTACTTC
.,TRBJ2-2,.,TRBV11-2,16,CASSLAPRGGAGELFF,TGTGCCAGCAGCTTAGCCCCGCGGGGTGGAGCCGGGGAGCTGTTTTTT
.,TRBJ1-2,.,TRBV7-9,14,CASSLVDGLNGYTF,TGTGCCAGCAGCTTGGTCGACGGCCTTAATGGCTACACCTTC
.,TRBJ1-3,.,TRBV6-5,14,CASSYGGAGNTIYF,TGTGCCAGCAGTTACGGCGGGGCTGGAAACACCATATATTTT